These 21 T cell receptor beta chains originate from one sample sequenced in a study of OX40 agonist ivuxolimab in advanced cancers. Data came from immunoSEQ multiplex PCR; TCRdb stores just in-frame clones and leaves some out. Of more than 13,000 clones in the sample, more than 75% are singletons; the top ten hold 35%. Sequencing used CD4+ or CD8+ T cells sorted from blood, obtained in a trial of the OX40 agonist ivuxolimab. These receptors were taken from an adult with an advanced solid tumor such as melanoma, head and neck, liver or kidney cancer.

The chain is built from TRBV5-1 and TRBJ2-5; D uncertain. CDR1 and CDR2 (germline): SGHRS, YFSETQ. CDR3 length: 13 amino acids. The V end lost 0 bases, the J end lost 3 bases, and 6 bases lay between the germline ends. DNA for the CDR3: TGCGCCAGCAGCTTGGGGCAAGAAGAGACCCAGTACTTC. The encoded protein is CASSLGQEETQYF.

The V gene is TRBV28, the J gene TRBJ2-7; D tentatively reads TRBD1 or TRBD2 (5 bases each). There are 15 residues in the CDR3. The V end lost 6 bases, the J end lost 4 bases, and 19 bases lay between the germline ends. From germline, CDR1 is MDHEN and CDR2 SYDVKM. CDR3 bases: TGTGCCAGCAGCCCCGGGGTGGGGCGCAGTTACGAGCAGTACTTC. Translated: CASSPGVGRSYEQYF.

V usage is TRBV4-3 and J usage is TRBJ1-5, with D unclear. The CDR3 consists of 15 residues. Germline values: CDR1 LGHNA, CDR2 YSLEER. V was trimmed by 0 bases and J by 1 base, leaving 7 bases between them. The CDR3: CASSQDLSSNQPQHF. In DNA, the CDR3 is TGCGCCAGCAGCCAAGATTTGAGCAGCAATCAGCCCCAGCATTTT.

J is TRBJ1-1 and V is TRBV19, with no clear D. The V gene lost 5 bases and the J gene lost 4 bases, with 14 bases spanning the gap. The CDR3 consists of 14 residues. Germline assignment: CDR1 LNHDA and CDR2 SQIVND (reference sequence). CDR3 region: CASSVVEVSTEAFF. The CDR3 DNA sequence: TGTGCCAGTAGTGTAGTCGAGGTGAGCACTGAAGCTTTCTTT. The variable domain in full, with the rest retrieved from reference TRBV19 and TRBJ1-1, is DGGITQSPKYLFRKEGQNVTLSCEQNLNHDAMYWYRQDPGQGLRLIYYSQIVNDFQKGDIAEGYSVSREKKESFPLTVTSAQKNPTAFYLCASSVVEVSTEAFFGQGTRLTVV.

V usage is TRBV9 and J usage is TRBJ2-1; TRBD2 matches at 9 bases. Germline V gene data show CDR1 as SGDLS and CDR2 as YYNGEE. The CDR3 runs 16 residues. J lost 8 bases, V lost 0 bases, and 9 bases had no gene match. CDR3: CASSVEGLAGSHEQFF. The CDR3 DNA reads TGTGCCAGCAGCGTAGAAGGTCTAGCGGGGTCCCATGAGCAGTTCTTC.

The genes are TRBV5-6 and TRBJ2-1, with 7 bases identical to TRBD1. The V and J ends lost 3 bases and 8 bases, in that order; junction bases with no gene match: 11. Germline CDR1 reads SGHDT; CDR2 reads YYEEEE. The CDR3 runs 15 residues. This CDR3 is CASSSLDREGDEQFF. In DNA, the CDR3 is TGTGCCAGCAGCTCCCTCGACAGGGAAGGTGATGAGCAGTTCTTC.

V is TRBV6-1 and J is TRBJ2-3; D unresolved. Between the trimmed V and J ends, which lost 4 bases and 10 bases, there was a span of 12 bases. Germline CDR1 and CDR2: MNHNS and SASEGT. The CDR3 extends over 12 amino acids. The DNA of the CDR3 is TGTGCCAGCAGTGGGGAACCGTTTGCGCAGTATTTT. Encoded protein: CASSGEPFAQYF.

The CDR3 sequence: CASKSYSRDRPISNGYTF. DNA for the CDR3: TGTGCCAGTAAGTCCTACTCCAGGGACAGGCCCATATCGAATGGCTACACCTTC. The rearrangement links TRBV19 to TRBJ1-2; TRBD1 matches at 8 bases. This CDR3 spans 18 amino acids. Germline CDR1 reads LNHDA; CDR2 reads SQIVND (reference sequence). Trimming at V came to 7 bases and at J to 6 bases, leaving 22 bases not matched to a gene.

CDR3 DNA: TGTGCCAGTAGTATGGGGACTGGCTCCTACAATGAGCAGTTCTTC. Encoded protein: CASSMGTGSYNEQFF. The gene calls are TRBV19 and TRBJ2-1; maybe TRBD2 (6 bases). In germline, CDR1 is LNHDA, CDR2 SQIVND (reference sequence). The CDR3 runs to 15 residues. Trimming shortened V by 3 bases and J by 0 bases, and 9 bases separated the two germline ends. Variable domain in full (rest from reference TRBV19 and TRBJ2-1): DGGITQSPKYLFRKEGQNVTLSCEQNLNHDAMYWYRQDPGQGLRLIYYSQIVNDFQKGDIAEGYSVSREKKESFPLTVTSAQKNPTAFYLCASSMGTGSYNEQFFGPGTRLTVL.

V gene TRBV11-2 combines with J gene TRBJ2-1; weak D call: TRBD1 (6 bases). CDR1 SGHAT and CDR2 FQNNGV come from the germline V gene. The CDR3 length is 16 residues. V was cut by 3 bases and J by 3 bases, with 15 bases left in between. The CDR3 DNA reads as TGTGCCAGCAGCTTTGCCGGGACAAGTGGCTACAATGAGCAGTTCTTC. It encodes CASSFAGTSGYNEQFF.

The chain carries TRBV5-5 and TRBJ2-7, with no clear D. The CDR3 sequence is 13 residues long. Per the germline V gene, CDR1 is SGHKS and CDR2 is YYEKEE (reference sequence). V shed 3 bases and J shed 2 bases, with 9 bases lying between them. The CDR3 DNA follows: TGTGCCAGCAGCTACCCCAGGACCTACGAGCAGTACTTC. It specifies CASSYPRTYEQYF.

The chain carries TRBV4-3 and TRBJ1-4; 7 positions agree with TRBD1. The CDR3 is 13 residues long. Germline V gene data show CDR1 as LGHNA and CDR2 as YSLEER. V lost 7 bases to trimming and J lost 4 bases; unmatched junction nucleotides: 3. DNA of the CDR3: TGCGCCAGCAAGGGGGCAGGTAATGAAAAACTGTTTTTT. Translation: CASKGAGNEKLFF.

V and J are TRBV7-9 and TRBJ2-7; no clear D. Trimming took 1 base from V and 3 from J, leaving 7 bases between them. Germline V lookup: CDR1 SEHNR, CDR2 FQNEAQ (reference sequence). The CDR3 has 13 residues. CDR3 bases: TGTGCCAGCAGCTTAGGGTCCCTCTACGAGCAGTACTTC. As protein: CASSLGSLYEQYF.

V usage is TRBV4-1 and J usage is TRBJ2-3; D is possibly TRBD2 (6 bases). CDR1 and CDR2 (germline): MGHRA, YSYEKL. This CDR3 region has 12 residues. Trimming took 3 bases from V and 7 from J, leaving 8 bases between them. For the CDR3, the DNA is TGCGCCAGCAGCCACGGGGGTTATACGCAGTATTTT. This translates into CASSHGGYTQYF.

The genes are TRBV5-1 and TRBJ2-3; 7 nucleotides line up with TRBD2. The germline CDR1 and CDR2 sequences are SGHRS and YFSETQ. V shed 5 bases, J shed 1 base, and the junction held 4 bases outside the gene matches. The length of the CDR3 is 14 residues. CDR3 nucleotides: TGCGCCAGCAGGGCGGGGGACCGCACAGATACGCAGTATTTT. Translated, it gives CASRAGDRTDTQYF. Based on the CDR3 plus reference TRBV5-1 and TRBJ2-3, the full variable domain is KAGVTQTPRYLIKTRGQQVTLSCSPISGHRSVSWYQQTPGQGLQFLFEYFSETQRNKGNFPGRFSGRQFSNSRSEMNVSTLELGDSALYLCASRAGDRTDTQYFGPGTRLTVL.

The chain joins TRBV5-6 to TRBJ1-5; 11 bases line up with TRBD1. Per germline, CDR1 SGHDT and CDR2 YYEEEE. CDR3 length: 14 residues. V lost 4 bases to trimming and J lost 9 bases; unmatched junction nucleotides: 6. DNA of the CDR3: TGTGCCAGCAGCGGGGGGACAGGGGGTAGGCCCCAGCATTTT. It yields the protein CASSGGTGGRPQHF.

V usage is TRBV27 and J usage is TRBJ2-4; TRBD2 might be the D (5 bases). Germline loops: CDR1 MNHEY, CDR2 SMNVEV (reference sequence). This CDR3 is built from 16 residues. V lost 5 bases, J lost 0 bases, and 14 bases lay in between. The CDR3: CASSTLATIAKNIQYF. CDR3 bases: TGTGCCAGCAGTACCCTAGCCACTATAGCCAAAAACATTCAGTACTTC.

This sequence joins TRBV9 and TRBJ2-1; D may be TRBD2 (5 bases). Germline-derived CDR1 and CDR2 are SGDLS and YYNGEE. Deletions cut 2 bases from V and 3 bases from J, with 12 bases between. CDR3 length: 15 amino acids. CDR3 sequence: CASSVSGMGYNEQFF. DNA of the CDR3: TGTGCCAGCAGCGTCTCGGGGATGGGCTACAATGAGCAGTTCTTC.

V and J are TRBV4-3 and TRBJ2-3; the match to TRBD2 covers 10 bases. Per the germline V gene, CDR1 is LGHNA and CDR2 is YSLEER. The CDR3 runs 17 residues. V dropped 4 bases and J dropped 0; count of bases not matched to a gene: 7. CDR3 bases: TGCGCCAGCAGCCGGCTAGCGGGGGCGCCTAGCACAGATACGCAGTATTTT. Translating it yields CASSRLAGAPSTDTQYF.

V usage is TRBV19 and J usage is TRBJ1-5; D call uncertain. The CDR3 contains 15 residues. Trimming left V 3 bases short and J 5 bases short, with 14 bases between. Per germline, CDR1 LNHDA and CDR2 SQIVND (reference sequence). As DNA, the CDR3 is TGTGCCAGTAGTATTTGGGTAGGATTTGATCAGCCCCAGCATTTT. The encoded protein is CASSIWVGFDQPQHF.

Written as DNA, the CDR3 is TGTGCCAGCAGCCCGGGCAGCGGGGGAGCCTACGAGCAGTACTTC. It codes for CASSPGSGGAYEQYF. The rearrangement links TRBV7-6 to TRBJ2-7; 8 bases fit TRBD2. The CDR3 has 15 amino acids. Germline lookup yields CDR1 SGHVS and CDR2 FNYEAQ. The V and J ends lost 5 bases and 2 bases, in that order; junction bases with no gene match: 8.